Listed here are 10 T cell receptor beta chains from one sample, sequenced in a study of blood T cell repertoires in COVID-19. Sequenced by immunoSEQ multiplex PCR; TCRdb stores in-frame clones only, minus some. The sample has 68,000 or so clones; around 86% are singletons. Sequencing was carried out using peripheral blood. These receptors originate from a man in his fifties or sixties with active COVID-19.

The rearrangement uses TRBV4-2 and TRBJ2-3; the D gene is possibly TRBD2 (6 bases). The V gene lost 0 bases and the J gene lost 5 bases, with 15 bases spanning the gap. The CDR3 is 16 residues long. CDR1 and CDR2 from the germline V gene are LGHNA and YNFKEQ. The CDR3 sequence: CASSQDFGRDEDTQYF. CDR3 bases: TGTGCCAGCAGCCAAGACTTCGGGCGGGATGAAGATACGCAGTATTTT.

The chain joins TRBV1 to TRBJ2-3; the table's D gene call, TRBD2, was not cross checked with the DNA. TRBV1 is deemed a pseudogene. The CDR3 is 21 residues long. The CDR3 protein is CTSSQDPRGGGGADSTDTQYF. The CDR3 bases are TGCACCAGCAGCCAAGATCCCCGAGGGGGCGGGGGGGCTGATAGCACAGATACGCAGTATTTT.

The chain couples TRBV6-2 or TRBV6-3 to TRBJ2-5; 12 bases are a match to TRBD2. Germline lookup yields CDR1 MNHEY and CDR2 SVGEGT. V trimming: 6 bases; J trimming: 3 bases; junction bases outside the gene matches: 11. The CDR3 loop spans 17 amino acids. DNA for the CDR3: TGTGCCAGCAGCACCGCACGGACTAGCGGGAAGAAAGAGACCCAGTACTTC. Translating it yields CASSTARTSGKKETQYF.

CDR3: CASSGLTVTSYEQYF. The CDR3 region has the DNA TGTGCCAGCAGTGGCCTGACAGTGACCTCCTACGAGCAGTACTTC. The chain links TRBV6-2 or TRBV6-3 to TRBJ2-7; TRBD1 might be the D (5 bases). CDR1 and CDR2 (germline): MNHEY, SVGEGT. There are 15 residues in the CDR3. V lost 5 bases and J 0 bases, leaving 14 bases between the germline ends.

This clone was seen only a few times. The CDR3 nucleotides are TGCAGCGTTGAACTTACAGGGGTTAACACCGGGGAGCTGTTTTTT. Protein: CSVELTGVNTGELFF. V is TRBV29-1 and J is TRBJ2-2; 7 nucleotides align to TRBD1. Trimming at V came to 2 bases and at J to 2 bases, leaving 5 bases not matched to a gene. The CDR3 is 15 residues long. Germline loops: CDR1 SQVTM, CDR2 ANQGSEA.

The V gene is TRBV6-5, the J gene TRBJ1-2, with 8 bases matching TRBD1. With V trimmed by 0 bases and J by 6 bases, 9 bases remained unmatched. CDR3 size: 16 residues. CDR1 is MNHEY and CDR2 is SVGAGI in the germline V gene. CDR3 in amino acids: CASSYSTRGRLDGYTF. The CDR3 DNA reads TGTGCCAGCAGTTACTCGACCAGGGGGCGCTTAGATGGCTACACCTTC.

This rearrangement joins TRBV30 to TRBJ2-2; 7 bases line up with TRBD1. The CDR3 is made up of 14 amino acids. The ends lost 3 bases at V and 6 bases at J; junction bases unmatched: 7. Germline values: CDR1 GTSNPN, CDR2 SVGIG (reference sequence). The CDR3 DNA reads TGTGCCTGGAGGCGACAGGGAACCGCCGGGGAGCTGTTTTTT. Protein product: CAWRRQGTAGELFF. Based on the CDR3 plus reference TRBV30 and TRBJ2-2, the full variable domain is SQTIHQWPATLVQPVGSPLSLECTVEGTSNPNLYWYRQAAGRGLQLLFYSVGIGQISSEVPQNLSASRPQDRQFILSSKKLLLSDSGFYLCAWRRQGTAGELFFGEGSRLTVL.

This rearrangement joins TRBV4-1 to TRBJ1-2, with D possibly matching TRBD1 (5 bases). Germline V gene lookup returns CDR1 MGHRA and CDR2 YSYEKL. V lost 4 bases and J 4 bases, leaving 10 bases between the germline ends. CDR3 length equals 13 residues. The DNA of the CDR3 is TGCGCCAGCAGCCCCGACAGACTCTATGGCTACACCTTC. Encoded protein: CASSPDRLYGYTF.

This chain joins TRBV29-1 and TRBJ1-2, with D tentatively TRBD1 (5 bases). Trimming took off 0 bases at V and 4 bases at J, with 18 bases between the two ends. Looked up from germline, CDR1 is SQVTM and CDR2 is ANQGSEA. CDR3 length equals 16 residues. The DNA for the CDR3 is TGCAGCGTTGAAGATCTTACCTCGGGACTGCTCTATGGCTACACCTTC. Encoded protein: CSVEDLTSGLLYGYTF.

The genes are TRBV2 and TRBJ1-4, with D tentatively TRBD1 (6 bases). The ends were cut back, 9 bases at V and 6 bases at J, with 11 bases in the middle. The CDR3 extends over 12 amino acids. Germline V gene data show CDR1 as SNHLY and CDR2 as FYNNEI. The CDR3 DNA reads TGTGCCAGTGAGACAGGAGATGAAAAACTGTTTTTT. Amino acids: CASETGDEKLFF.